The TCR beta chain described here comes from a study of T cell repertoires in cytomegalovirus infection. Overall study: HLA-B-restricted CMV epitopes that are well studied were used alongside recently identified HLA-C-restricted ones. Matching HLA type, along with CMV infection, was indicated by public TCR beta signatures. General study points: In two of eight donors, the top clonotype was HLA-C-restricted CMV-specific. CMV carriers with the relevant HLA were identified by cumulative public TCR beta family frequency.

The CDR3 has 12 residues. V dropped 3 bases and J dropped 8 bases, with 10 bases sitting between them. The V gene's germline CDR1 is SGHVS and CDR2 FQNEAQ. Comment on this clonotype: Antigen: not known.

TCRdb re-analysed the reads in MiXCR, keeping a single row per CDR3 protein. Of 100,000 to 150,000 distinct CDR3 sequences in the sample, around 30% were seen once. The sequence derives from a human donor in good health (CMV status not recorded). Some clones in this sample may be carry-over from other donors' samples. The chain combines TRBV7-8 with TRBJ1-1; D remains ambiguous. Material: CD8+ T cells from cultured PBMCs, obtained from culture after CMV antigen stimulation. The CDR3 sequence is CASSFYRAEAFF. The DNA of the CDR3 is TGTGCCAGCAGCTTCTACAGAGCGGAAGCTTTCTTT.